The present T cell receptor (beta chain) was sequenced within a study of blood T cell repertoires in COVID-19. Study as a whole: Sites in the United States, Italy and Spain provided acute and convalescent COVID-19 samples. PBMCs, B-cell-depleted T cells, or T cells provided the cDNA or gDNA that made up the material.

In the original workflow: Estimation of nucleated cell counts was performed using reference gene primer amplification. The assay was immunoSEQ multiplex PCR, and TCRdb's table has in-frame clones only and misses some. V and J calls and clone size come straight from that table; D and trimming were deduced from the DNA. Of about 300,000 clones listed, 75% to 90% are singletons. The CDR3 runs to 19 residues. Germline trimming cut 4 bases from V and 8 bases from J; bases unmatched to any gene: 15. CDR1 SGDLS and CDR2 YYNGEE come from the germline V gene. Seattle patients were enrolled while actively infected and followed longitudinally.

This TCR came from a woman in her 50s with COVID-19, enrolled during active disease. Sequencing was performed on peripheral blood. This chain joins TRBV9 and TRBJ2-1, with 16 bases that match TRBD2. As DNA, the CDR3 is TGTGCCAGCAGCCCTCACCCGGGACTAGCGGGAGGGCCAGTGGATGAGCAGTTCTTC. Its protein is CASSPHPGLAGGPVDEQFF.